The 20 T cell receptor beta chains listed next were all sequenced from one sample in a study of blood T cell repertoires in COVID-19. Assay used: immunoSEQ multiplex PCR; TCRdb lists only in-frame clones, some missing. The sample has about 150,000 clones, about 80% seen once; the top ten hold just over 0.55%. Sequenced input: peripheral blood. The origin of the receptors is a man in his 60s with acute or convalescent COVID-19.

The V call is TRBV9, the J call TRBJ2-7; tentative D call: TRBD1 (6 bases). V lost 1 base and J lost 4, with 15 bases in between. CDR1 and CDR2 (germline): SGDLS, YYNGEE. This CDR3 region has 15 residues. The CDR3: CASSVSYGTLYEQYF. CDR3 coding DNA: TGTGCCAGCAGCGTAAGTTACGGGACACTATACGAGCAGTACTTC.

The chain combines TRBV6-5 with TRBJ1-1; D ambiguous. This CDR3 comprises 12 residues. With 5 bases removed from V and 4 bases from J, the gap between germline ends came to 8 bases. Germline assignment: CDR1 MNHEY and CDR2 SVGAGI. CDR3 sequence (DNA): TGTGCCAGCAGTCCAGGATTCACTGAAGCTTTCTTT. Its translation: CASSPGFTEAFF.

The gene calls are TRBV18 and TRBJ2-3; D might be TRBD2 (5 bases). The V gene's germline CDR1 is KGHSH and CDR2 LQKENI. V lost 6 bases and J lost 0, with 13 bases in between. The length of the CDR3 is 15 residues. CDR3 sequence: CASSPRETSTDTQYF. The DNA of the CDR3 is TGTGCCAGCTCTCCCCGGGAAACCAGCACAGATACGCAGTATTTT.

The V and J genes are TRBV6-5 and TRBJ1-2; possible D gene TRBD1, 5 bases. The CDR3 runs to 12 residues. V lost 5 bases to trimming and J lost 3 bases, with 7 bases between them. The germline V gene encodes CDR1 MNHEY and CDR2 SVGAGI. This chain's CDR3 is CASSRTYYGYTF. The CDR3 DNA reads as TGTGCCAGCAGTAGGACATACTATGGCTACACCTTC.

This chain links TRBV19 with TRBJ1-1, with TRBD1 matching 7 bases. The CDR3 length is 14 residues. J gave up 1 base and V 4 bases, and 3 bases lay outside the gene matches. The germline V gene has CDR1 LNHDA and CDR2 SQIVND (reference sequence). CDR3 coding DNA: TGTGCCAGTAGTACCTGGACAGGGAACACTGAAGCTTTCTTT. The encoded protein is CASSTWTGNTEAFF.

This chain joins TRBV5-4 and TRBJ1-1, with D tentatively TRBD1 (6 bases). The CDR3 is 15 residues long. Between the trimmed V and J ends, which lost 4 bases and 1 base, there was a span of 14 bases. CDR1 SGHNT and CDR2 YYREEE come from the germline V gene (reference sequence). In nucleotides, the CDR3 is TGTGCCAGCAGCCCGGGACAAGTGGCGAACACTGAAGCTTTCTTT. This translates into CASSPGQVANTEAFF.

As DNA, the CDR3 is TGTGCCAGCAGCTCCCTAGGACAGGGAAGAGTGGGGACTGAAGCTTTCTTT. Its protein product is CASSSLGQGRVGTEAFF. This chain joins TRBV5-4 and TRBJ1-1; 8 bases fit TRBD1. Trimming took 3 bases from V and 5 from J; bases not matched to a gene: 15. CDR1 and CDR2 from the germline V gene are SGHNT and YYREEE (reference sequence). The CDR3 extends over 17 amino acids.

This clone was seen only once. This chain connects TRBV25-1 to TRBJ1-1; tentatively, D is TRBD1 (5 bases). V shed 8 bases and J shed 6 bases, with 10 bases lying between them. This CDR3 is 11 amino acids long. Looked up from germline, CDR1 is MGHDK and CDR2 is SYGVNS. This chain's CDR3 is CASFQGAEAFF. The CDR3 DNA reads TGTGCCAGCTTCCAGGGCGCTGAAGCTTTCTTT.

This clone has only a few counts. CDR3 bases: TGTGCCTGGAAGAATGGACAGGGGAGGGAGACCCAGTACTTC. It encodes CAWKNGQGRETQYF. The gene calls are TRBV19 and TRBJ2-5; 9 bases fit TRBD1. The CDR3 covers 14 residues. Germline V gene data show CDR1 as LNHDA and CDR2 as SQIVND (reference sequence). Losses at the gene ends were 11 bases for V and 5 bases for J; bases not matched to a gene: 12.

V gene TRBV19 combines with J gene TRBJ2-1; weak D call: TRBD2 (6 bases). The CDR3 runs 15 residues. The V and J ends lost 2 bases and 4 bases respectively, with 12 bases between them. Germline V gene sequence: CDR1 LNHDA, CDR2 SQIVND (reference sequence). The CDR3, as DNA: TGTGCCAGTAGTATACCTACGGGACTGTACAATGAGCAGTTCTTC. Amino acid sequence: CASSIPTGLYNEQFF. The variable domain in full, with the rest retrieved from reference TRBV19 and TRBJ2-1, is DGGITQSPKYLFRKEGQNVTLSCEQNLNHDAMYWYRQDPGQGLRLIYYSQIVNDFQKGDIAEGYSVSREKKESFPLTVTSAQKNPTAFYLCASSIPTGLYNEQFFGPGTRLTVL.

The V and J genes are TRBV6-2 or TRBV6-3 and TRBJ1-2, with D perhaps matching TRBD1 (5 bases). The V end was cut by 4 bases, the J end by 2 bases, with 14 bases between. The CDR3 spans 15 residues. CDR1 is MNHEY, CDR2 SVGEGT, per germline. The CDR3 loop is CASSSGPRGNYGYTF. The CDR3 DNA follows: TGTGCCAGCAGTTCGGGACCTCGGGGGAACTATGGCTACACCTTC.

The rearrangement joins TRBV3-1 (or the pseudogene TRBV3-2) to TRBJ1-5; TRBD1 matches at 9 bases. The CDR3 is 14 amino acids. Germline V lookup: CDR1 LGHDT, CDR2 YNNKEL (reference sequence). V gave up 4 bases and J gave up 7 bases; unmatched junction bases: 5. The CDR3 here is CASSRDRARQPQHF. The CDR3 DNA reads TGTGCCAGCAGCCGGGACAGGGCCCGCCAGCCCCAGCATTTT.

The genes are TRBV4-3 and TRBJ2-4; 9 positions agree with TRBD1. The CDR3 spans 13 residues. CDR1 and CDR2 (germline): LGHNA, YSLEER. V lost 3 bases and J lost 7; bases outside the gene matches: 1. This CDR3 is CASSQDRGNIQYF. The CDR3 bases are TGCGCCAGCAGCCAGGACAGGGGTAACATTCAGTACTTC.

The V gene is TRBV5-6, the J gene TRBJ2-3; possibly TRBD2 for D (6 bases). V gave up 1 base and J gave up 4 bases, with 19 bases separating them. The CDR3 is 17 amino acids. Germline V gene sequence: CDR1 SGHDT, CDR2 YYEEEE. The CDR3 region is CASSLWGSGLGADTQYF. CDR3 in DNA: TGTGCCAGCAGCTTGTGGGGTAGCGGCCTGGGTGCAGATACGCAGTATTTT.

The V and J genes are TRBV28 and TRBJ2-7; TRBD1 might be the D (8 bases). The CDR3 sequence is 16 residues long. With 5 bases removed from V and 2 bases from J, the gap between germline ends came to 19 bases. Germline CDR1 reads MDHEN; CDR2 reads SYDVKM. This CDR3 is CASSMPWTGRAYEQYF. CDR3 coding DNA: TGTGCCAGCAGTATGCCATGGACAGGGAGGGCCTACGAGCAGTACTTC.

This chain connects TRBV24-1 to TRBJ1-5; D is ambiguous. This CDR3 is 13 amino acids long. The V gene lost 4 bases and the J gene lost 1 base, with 4 bases spanning the gap. CDR1 is KGHDR, CDR2 SFDVKD, per germline. CDR3 in amino acids: CATSDLSNQPQHF. The CDR3 nucleotides are TGTGCCACCAGTGACCTCAGCAATCAGCCCCAGCATTTT.

CDR3: CASSPPQTSFTGELFF. DNA for the CDR3: TGTGCCAGCAGTCCCCCCCAGACTAGCTTCACCGGGGAGCTGTTTTTT. The chain links TRBV27 to TRBJ2-2; 7 bases match TRBD2. With 5 bases clipped from V and 4 bases from J, the junction kept 10 bases outside the gene matches. This CDR3 is 16 amino acids long. Germline lookup yields CDR1 MNHEY and CDR2 SMNVEV (reference sequence).

The chain joins TRBV24-1 to TRBJ2-5; maybe TRBD2 (6 bases). Trimming stripped 2 bases from V and 7 bases from J, with 10 bases between. The germline V gene encodes CDR1 KGHDR and CDR2 SFDVKD. The CDR3 is 13 amino acids. CDR3 region: CATSDSRGGTQYF. CDR3 sequence (DNA): TGTGCCACCAGTGATTCCCGGGGAGGGACCCAGTACTTC.

V and J are TRBV21-1 and TRBJ2-1; the table calls TRBD2, which could not be checked here. TRBV21-1 is a known pseudogene. The CDR3 loop spans 13 amino acids. CDR3 sequence (DNA): TGTACACAATCAGCGGGGGTTTACAATGAGCAGTTCTTC. This translates into CTQSAGVYNEQFF.

The sample holds many counts of this clone. The chain employs TRBV19 and TRBJ1-2; TRBD1 matches 7 bases. The CDR3 runs to 15 residues. The ends lost 4 bases at V and 4 bases at J; junction bases unmatched: 9. Germline loops: CDR1 LNHDA, CDR2 SQIVND (reference sequence). The CDR3 region is CASSTDRQTPYGYTF. CDR3 coding DNA: TGTGCCAGTAGTACGGACAGGCAAACCCCCTATGGCTACACCTTC.